The clone carrying this T cell receptor (beta chain) was detected a few times. Its antigen is still unknown. A universal primer site was incorporated via template switching, and the cDNA contained unique molecular identifiers. MiXCR, run by TCRdb on the 5' RACE reads, gives a single entry per CDR3 protein. The table has about 550,000 distinct CDR3 sequences, approximately 20% seen once. The data are from a study of identical twins. General study points: The study found that models underestimated out-of-frame TCR alpha sharing in monozygotic twins. Sequences that were out-of-frame, alpha and twin-shared displayed an excess of low generation probability.

Healthy Caucasian individuals made up all the donors. The CDR3 runs 14 residues. Germline V lookup: CDR1 KGHDR, CDR2 SFDVKD. V lost 4 bases and J lost 3, with 9 bases in between. The same sample was also studied in work on yellow fever vaccine responses in identical twins.

The sequenced sample was CD4+ T cells sorted from blood. The chain carries TRBV24-1 and TRBJ2-4; no reliable D call. The TCR sequence derives from a young woman in good health. CDR3 sequence: CATSESASKNIQYF. The DNA of the CDR3 is TGTGCCACCAGTGAATCGGCCAGCAAAAACATTCAGTACTTC.